The text below deals with one TCR beta chain. No antigen is known for it. The same CDR3 arises from other DNA sequences in this sample as well. This specimen comes from a study of cytomegalovirus exposure and HLA in healthy donors. From germline, CDR1 is MNHEY and CDR2 SMNVEV (reference sequence). After removal of 2 bases from V and 6 bases from J, the junction contained 11 bases not matched to a gene. The CDR3 runs to 18 residues. Primers: 60 Vbeta forward and 13 Jbeta reverse. Authors' methods: It was a later analysis that counted 83 million or so unique TCR beta chains, of which about 10 million were shared. The data were produced by immunoSEQ multiplex PCR, yet TCRdb's version contains in-frame clones alone and is incomplete. The DNA gave D and trimming, while V, J and clone size come from that table. The sample lists roughly 150,000 clones; 75% to 80% were seen once. Whole-study results and caveats: More clonal expansion characterized HLA-associated TCR beta chains than equally common others in a later analysis. Sequencing had likely introduced a cluster of highly shared sequence variants as an artifact.

V usage is TRBV27 and J usage is TRBJ1-6, with 9 bases aligning to TRBD1. The sequenced sample was PBMCs. The sequence was obtained from a male donor in good health and CMV-seronegative. CDR3 amino acids: CASSLLSGQGNSNSPLHF. DNA of the CDR3: TGTGCCAGCAGTTTACTTTCGGGACAGGGAAACTCTAATTCACCCCTCCACTTT.